This T cell receptor (beta chain) was sequenced for a study of T cell repertoires in ileal Crohn's disease. The CDR3 has 15 residues. From germline, CDR1 is GTSNPN and CDR2 SVGIG (reference sequence). With 5 bases removed from V and 5 bases from J, the gap between germline ends came to 18 bases. Data came from immunoSEQ multiplex PCR; TCRdb stores just in-frame clones and leaves some out. The sample shows about 13,000 clones, about two thirds of them seen only once. This chain connects TRBV30 to TRBJ1-4; the D is unclear. The specimen sequenced was ileal tissue. This TCR was recovered from an adult with Crohn's disease. The CDR3 DNA reads as TGTGCCTGGGCCCAAAAAGGGAGGGAAAATGAAAAACTGTTTTTT. This sequence encodes CAWAQKGRENEKLFF.